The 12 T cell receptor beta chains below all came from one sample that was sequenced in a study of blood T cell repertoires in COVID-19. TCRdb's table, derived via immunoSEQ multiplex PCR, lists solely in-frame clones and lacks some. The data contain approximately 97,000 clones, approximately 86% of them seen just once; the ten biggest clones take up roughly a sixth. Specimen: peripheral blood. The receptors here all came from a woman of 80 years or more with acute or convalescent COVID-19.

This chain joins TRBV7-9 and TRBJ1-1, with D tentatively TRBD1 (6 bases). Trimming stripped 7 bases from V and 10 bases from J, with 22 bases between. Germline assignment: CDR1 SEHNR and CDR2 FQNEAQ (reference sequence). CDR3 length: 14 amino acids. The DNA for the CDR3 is TGTGCCAGCACCGATTCGGGGCAGGGGCCAGGAGCTTTCTTT. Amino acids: CASTDSGQGPGAFF. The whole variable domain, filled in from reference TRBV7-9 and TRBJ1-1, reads DTGVSQNPRHKITKRGQNVTFRCDPISEHNRLYWYRQTLGQGPEFLTYFQNEAQLEKSRLLSDRFSAERPKGSFSTLEIQRTEQGDSAMYLCASTDSGQGPGAFFGQGTRLTVV.

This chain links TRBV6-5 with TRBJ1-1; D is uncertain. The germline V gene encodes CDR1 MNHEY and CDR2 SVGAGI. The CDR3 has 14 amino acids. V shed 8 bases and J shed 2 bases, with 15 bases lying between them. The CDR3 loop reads CASGGLGGNTEAFF. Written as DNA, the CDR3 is TGTGCCAGCGGCGGGTTGGGCGGAAACACTGAAGCTTTCTTT.

Here the CDR3 reads CSVDSGGRDNEQFF. CDR3 coding DNA: TGCAGCGTTGACAGCGGGGGAAGGGACAATGAGCAGTTCTTC. The genes are TRBV29-1 and TRBJ2-1; the match to TRBD2 covers 8 bases. V was clipped by 3 bases and J by 5 bases; unmatched bases: 6. Germline values: CDR1 SQVTM, CDR2 ANQGSEA. The CDR3 sequence is 14 residues long.

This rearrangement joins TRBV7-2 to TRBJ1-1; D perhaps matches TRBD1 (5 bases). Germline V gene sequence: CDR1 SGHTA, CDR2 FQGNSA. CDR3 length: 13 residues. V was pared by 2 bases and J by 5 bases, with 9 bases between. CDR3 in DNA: TGTGCCAGCAGCTTATACGGGGGGACTGAAGCTTTCTTT. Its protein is CASSLYGGTEAFF.

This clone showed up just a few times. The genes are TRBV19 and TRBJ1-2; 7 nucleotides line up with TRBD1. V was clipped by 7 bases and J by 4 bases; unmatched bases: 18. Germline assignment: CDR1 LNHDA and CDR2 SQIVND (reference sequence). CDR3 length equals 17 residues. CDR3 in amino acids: CASTLRDRATAPYGYTF. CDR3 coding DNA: TGTGCCAGTACCCTCCGGGACAGAGCGACAGCTCCCTATGGCTACACCTTC.

The CDR3 nucleotides read TGTGCCAGCAGCAAAGATAGGGGGGGGTACTACGAGCAGTACTTC. Protein product: CASSKDRGGYYEQYF. V usage is TRBV21-1 and J usage is TRBJ2-7; the table assigns TRBD2, which was not confirmed against the DNA. TRBV21-1 is a pseudogene segment. The CDR3 has 15 residues.

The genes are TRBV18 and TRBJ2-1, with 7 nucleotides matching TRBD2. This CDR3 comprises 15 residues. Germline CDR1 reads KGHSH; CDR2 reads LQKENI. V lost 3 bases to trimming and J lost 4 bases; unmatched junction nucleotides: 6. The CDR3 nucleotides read TGTGCCAGCTCACCCCCGGGACTACCATACAATGAGCAGTTCTTC. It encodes CASSPPGLPYNEQFF.

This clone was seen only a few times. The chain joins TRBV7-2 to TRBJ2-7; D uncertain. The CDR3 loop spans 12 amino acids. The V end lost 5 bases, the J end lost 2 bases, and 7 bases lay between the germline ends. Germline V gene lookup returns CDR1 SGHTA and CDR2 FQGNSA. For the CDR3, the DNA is TGTGCCAGCAGCGAGCGCGCCTACGAGCAGTACTTC. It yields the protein CASSERAYEQYF.

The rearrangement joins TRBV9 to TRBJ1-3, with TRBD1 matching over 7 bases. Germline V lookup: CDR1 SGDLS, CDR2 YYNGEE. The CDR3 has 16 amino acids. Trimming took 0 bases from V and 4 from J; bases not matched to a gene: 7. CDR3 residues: CASSVDARGRGNTIYF. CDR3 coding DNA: TGTGCCAGCAGCGTAGATGCCAGGGGGAGAGGAAACACCATATATTTT. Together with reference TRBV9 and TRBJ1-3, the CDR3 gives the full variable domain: DSGVTQTPKHLITATGQRVTLRCSPRSGDLSVYWYQQSLDQGLQFLIQYYNGEERAKGNILERFSAQQFPDLHSELNLSSLELGDSALYFCASSVDARGRGNTIYFGEGSWLTVV.

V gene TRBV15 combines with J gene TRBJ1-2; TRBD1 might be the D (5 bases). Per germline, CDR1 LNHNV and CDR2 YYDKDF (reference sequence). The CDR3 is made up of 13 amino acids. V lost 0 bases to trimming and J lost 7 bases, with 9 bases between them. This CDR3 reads CATSRDRAAGYTF. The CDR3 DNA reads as TGTGCCACCAGCAGAGACAGGGCGGCTGGCTACACCTTC.

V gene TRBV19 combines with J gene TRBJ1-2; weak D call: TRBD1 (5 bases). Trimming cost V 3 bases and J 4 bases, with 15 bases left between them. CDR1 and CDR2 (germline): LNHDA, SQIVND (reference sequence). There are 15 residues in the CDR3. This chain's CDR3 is CASSMAPGGAYGYTF. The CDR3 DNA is TGTGCCAGTAGTATGGCCCCAGGTGGGGCCTATGGCTACACCTTC.

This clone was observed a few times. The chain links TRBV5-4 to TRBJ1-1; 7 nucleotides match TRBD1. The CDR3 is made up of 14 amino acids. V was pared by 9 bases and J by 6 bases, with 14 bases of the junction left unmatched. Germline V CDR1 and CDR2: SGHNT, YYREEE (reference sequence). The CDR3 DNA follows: TGTGCCACCACCCCGGGACAGCTCTCCTCTGAAGCTTTCTTT. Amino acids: CATTPGQLSSEAFF.